The rows below give T cell receptor beta chains drawn from one sample of a study of T-cell reconstitution after alpha-beta-depleted transplantation in children. TCRdb fed the PCR reads into MiXCR, producing one record per CDR3 protein. The sample lists roughly 220,000 distinct CDR3 sequences, around 8.4% occurring once. The source material was PBMCs, mostly from graft donor cells, sampled 360 days after TCRalphabeta/CD19-depleted stem cell transplant. The receptor set was obtained from a male patient between 2 and 10 years old who had a stem cell transplant for acute myeloid leukemia, so the T cells may come from the graft donor. Each CDR3 is given with its conserved first and last residue.

v_call	j_call	cdr3_aa
TRBV20-1	TRBJ1-3	CSARDRGTGNTIYF
TRBV6-5	TRBJ1-1	CASSYSPSVNNEAFF
TRBV11-2	TRBJ2-3	CASSSPRTGGFSRTDTQYF
TRBV18	TRBJ2-5	CASSPSEGETQYF
TRBV12-3/TRBV12-4	TRBJ2-1	CASSPAGVYNEQFF
TRBV7-9	TRBJ1-6	CASSLVFPPLHF
TRBV19	TRBJ2-7	CASSMKTGRVYEQYF
TRBV29-1	TRBJ2-7	CSVVGHRYEQYF
TRBV6-5	TRBJ2-2	CASSYGGGELFF
TRBV7-9	TRBJ2-1	CASSPTSDQYNEQFF
TRBV2	TRBJ2-2	CASISDRVSGELFF
TRBV20-1	TRBJ1-5	CSARATEINQPQHF
TRBV6-5	TRBJ2-2	CASSYSEGIAGYTGELFF
TRBV6-2/TRBV6-3	TRBJ2-5	CASNTRTGGAETQYF
TRBV12-3/TRBV12-4	TRBJ1-4	CASSTKGHSNEKLFF
TRBV5-1	TRBJ2-1	CASSRRLAGNYNEQFF